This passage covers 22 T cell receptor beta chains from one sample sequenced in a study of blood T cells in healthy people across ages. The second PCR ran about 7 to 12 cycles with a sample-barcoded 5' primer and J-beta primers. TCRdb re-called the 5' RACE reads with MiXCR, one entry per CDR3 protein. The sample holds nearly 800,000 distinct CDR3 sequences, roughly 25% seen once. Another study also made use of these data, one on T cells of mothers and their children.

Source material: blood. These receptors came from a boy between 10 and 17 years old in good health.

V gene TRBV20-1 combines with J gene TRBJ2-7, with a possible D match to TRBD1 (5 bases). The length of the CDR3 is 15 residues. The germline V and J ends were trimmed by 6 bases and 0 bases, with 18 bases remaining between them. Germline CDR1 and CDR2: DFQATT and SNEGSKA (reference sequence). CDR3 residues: CSAPERQSFSYEQYF. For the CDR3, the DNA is TGCAGTGCACCGGAACGACAGAGCTTCTCCTACGAGCAGTACTTC.

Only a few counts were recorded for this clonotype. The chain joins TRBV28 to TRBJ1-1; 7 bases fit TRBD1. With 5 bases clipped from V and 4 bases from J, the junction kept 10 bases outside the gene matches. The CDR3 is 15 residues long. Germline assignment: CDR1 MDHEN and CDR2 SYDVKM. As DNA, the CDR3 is TGTGCCAGCAGTCAAACGACAGGGTCGTTCACTGAAGCTTTCTTT. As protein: CASSQTTGSFTEAFF.

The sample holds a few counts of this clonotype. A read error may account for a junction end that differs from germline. The CDR3 reads CAVGLAANTGELFF. The CDR3 region has the DNA TGTGCCGTTGGGCTAGCGGCGAACACCGGGGAACTGTTTTTT. The gene calls are TRBV7-2 and TRBJ2-2; 7 bases fit TRBD2. CDR1 is SGHTA and CDR2 is FQGNSA in the germline V gene. The CDR3 spans 14 residues.

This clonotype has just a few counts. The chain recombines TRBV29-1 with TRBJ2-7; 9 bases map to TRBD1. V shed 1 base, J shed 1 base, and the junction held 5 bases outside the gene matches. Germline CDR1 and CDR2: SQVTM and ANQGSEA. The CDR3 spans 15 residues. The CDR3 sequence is CSVEAGDRESYEQYF. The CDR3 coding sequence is TGCAGCGTTGAAGCCGGGGACAGGGAATCCTACGAGCAGTACTTC.

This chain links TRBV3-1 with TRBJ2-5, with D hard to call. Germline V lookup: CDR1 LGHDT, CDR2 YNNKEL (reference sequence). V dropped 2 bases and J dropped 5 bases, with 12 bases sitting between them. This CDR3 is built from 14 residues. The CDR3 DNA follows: TGTGCCAGCAGCCAAACGTCCAGGCTGGAGACCCAGTACTTC. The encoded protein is CASSQTSRLETQYF.

This CDR3 reads CASSHPQGVETQYF. CDR3 bases: TGTGCCAGCAGCCACCCACAGGGTGTCGAAACCCAGTACTTC. The J gene is TRBJ2-5, the V gene TRBV7-9; TRBD1 might be the D (6 bases). Trimming left V 5 bases short and J 8 bases short, with 18 bases between. The CDR3 runs to 14 residues. CDR1 and CDR2 (germline): SEHNR, FQNEAQ (reference sequence).

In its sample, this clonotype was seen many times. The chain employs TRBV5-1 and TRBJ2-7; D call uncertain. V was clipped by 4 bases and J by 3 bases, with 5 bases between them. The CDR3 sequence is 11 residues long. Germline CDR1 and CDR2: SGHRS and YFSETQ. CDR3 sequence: CASSGIYEQYF. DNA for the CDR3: TGCGCCAGCAGCGGAATCTACGAGCAGTACTTC.

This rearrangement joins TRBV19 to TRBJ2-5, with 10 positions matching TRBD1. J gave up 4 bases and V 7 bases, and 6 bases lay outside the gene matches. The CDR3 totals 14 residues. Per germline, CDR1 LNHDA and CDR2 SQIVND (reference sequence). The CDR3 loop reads CASTRQGAGETQYF. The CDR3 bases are TGTGCCAGTACCCGACAGGGGGCTGGAGAGACCCAGTACTTC. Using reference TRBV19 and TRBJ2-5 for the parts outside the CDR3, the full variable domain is DGGITQSPKYLFRKEGQNVTLSCEQNLNHDAMYWYRQDPGQGLRLIYYSQIVNDFQKGDIAEGYSVSREKKESFPLTVTSAQKNPTAFYLCASTRQGAGETQYFGPGTRLLVL.

The CDR3 DNA reads as TGTGCCACCAGCAGAGATCGTGATAGTCCCCTGGGGTCCTACAATGAGCAGTTCTTC. Amino acids: CATSRDRDSPLGSYNEQFF. V is TRBV15 and J is TRBJ2-1; D is unclear. CDR1 is LNHNV and CDR2 is YYDKDF in the germline V gene (reference sequence). Trimming took 0 bases from V and 1 from J, leaving 19 bases between them. This CDR3 has 19 residues.

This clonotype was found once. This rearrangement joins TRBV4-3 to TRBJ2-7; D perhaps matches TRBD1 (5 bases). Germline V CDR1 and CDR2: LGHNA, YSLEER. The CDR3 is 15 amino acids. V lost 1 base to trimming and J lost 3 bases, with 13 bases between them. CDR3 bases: TGCGCCAGCAGCCAAGGCAGGGCAGCCCTCTACGAGCAGTACTTC. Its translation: CASSQGRAALYEQYF.

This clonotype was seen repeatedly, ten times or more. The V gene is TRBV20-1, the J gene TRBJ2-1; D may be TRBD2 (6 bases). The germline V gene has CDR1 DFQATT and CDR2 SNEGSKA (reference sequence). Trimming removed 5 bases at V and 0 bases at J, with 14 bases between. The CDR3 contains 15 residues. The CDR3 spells CSARDSRRSYNEQFF. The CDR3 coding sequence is TGCAGTGCTCGGGACTCCCGACGCTCCTACAATGAGCAGTTCTTC.

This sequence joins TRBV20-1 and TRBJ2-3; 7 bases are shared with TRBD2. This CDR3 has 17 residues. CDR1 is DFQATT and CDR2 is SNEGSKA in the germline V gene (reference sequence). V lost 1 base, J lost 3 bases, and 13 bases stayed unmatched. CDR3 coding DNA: TGCAGTGCTAGAGGAGCGGGAAGATCTAAATGGACAGATACGCAGTATTTT. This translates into CSARGAGRSKWTDTQYF.

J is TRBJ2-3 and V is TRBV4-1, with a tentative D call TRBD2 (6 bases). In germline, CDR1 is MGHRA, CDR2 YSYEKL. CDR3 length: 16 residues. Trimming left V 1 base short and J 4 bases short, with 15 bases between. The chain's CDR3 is CASSQARDLRPDTQYF. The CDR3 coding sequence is TGCGCCAGCAGCCAAGCCCGGGACTTAAGGCCAGATACGCAGTATTTT.

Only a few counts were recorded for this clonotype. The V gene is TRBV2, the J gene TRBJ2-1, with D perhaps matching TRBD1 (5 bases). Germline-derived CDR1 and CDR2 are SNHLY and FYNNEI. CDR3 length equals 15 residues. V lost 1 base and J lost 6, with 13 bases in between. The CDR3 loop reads CASSEGQGGINEQFF. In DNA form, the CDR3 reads TGTGCCAGCAGTGAAGGTCAGGGTGGGATCAATGAGCAGTTCTTC.

The CDR3 is CATSEGAGNIQYF. The CDR3 nucleotides read TGTGCCACCAGTGAAGGGGCGGGAAACATTCAGTACTTC. This chain links TRBV24-1 with TRBJ2-4; either TRBD1 or TRBD2 may fit D (5 bases each). Germline V gene lookup returns CDR1 KGHDR and CDR2 SFDVKD. V shed 4 bases and J shed 6 bases, with 9 bases lying between them. The CDR3 sequence is 13 residues long.

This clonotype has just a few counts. The CDR3 sequence: CASRSQGGGTEAFF. For the CDR3, the DNA is TGTGCCAGCAGATCACAGGGGGGAGGGACTGAAGCTTTCTTT. The chain links TRBV5-5 to TRBJ1-1; 8 bases agree with TRBD1. V lost 5 bases, J lost 5 bases, and 8 bases stayed unmatched. CDR1 is SGHKS and CDR2 is YYEKEE in the germline V gene (reference sequence). This CDR3 has 14 residues.

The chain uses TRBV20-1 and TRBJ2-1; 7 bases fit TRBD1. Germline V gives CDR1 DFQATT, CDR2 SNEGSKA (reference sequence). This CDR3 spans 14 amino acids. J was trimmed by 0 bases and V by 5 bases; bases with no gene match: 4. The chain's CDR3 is CSADRDSSYNEQFF. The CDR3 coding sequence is TGCAGTGCTGACCGGGACAGCTCCTACAATGAGCAGTTCTTC.

The CDR3 nucleotides read TGCAGTGTCGACGGAATGCCTGGGAATGAGCAGTTCTTC. The encoded protein is CSVDGMPGNEQFF. The genes are TRBV20-1 and TRBJ2-5; unclear D gene. The J call may be faulty, since TRBJ2-1 better matches the DNA end. The CDR3 has 13 amino acids. The germline V gene encodes CDR1 DFQATT and CDR2 SNEGSKA (reference sequence).

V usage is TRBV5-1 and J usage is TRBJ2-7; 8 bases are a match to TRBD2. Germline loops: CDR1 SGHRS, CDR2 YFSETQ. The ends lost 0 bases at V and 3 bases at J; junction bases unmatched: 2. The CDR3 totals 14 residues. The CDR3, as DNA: TGCGCCAGCAGCTTGGAAGCGGGGGACTACGAGCAGTACTTC. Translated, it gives CASSLEAGDYEQYF.

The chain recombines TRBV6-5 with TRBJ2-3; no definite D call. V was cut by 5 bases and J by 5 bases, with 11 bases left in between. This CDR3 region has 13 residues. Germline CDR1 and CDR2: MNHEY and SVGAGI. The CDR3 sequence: CASSPKLKDTQYF. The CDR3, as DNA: TGTGCCAGCAGTCCGAAGCTAAAAGATACGCAGTATTTT.

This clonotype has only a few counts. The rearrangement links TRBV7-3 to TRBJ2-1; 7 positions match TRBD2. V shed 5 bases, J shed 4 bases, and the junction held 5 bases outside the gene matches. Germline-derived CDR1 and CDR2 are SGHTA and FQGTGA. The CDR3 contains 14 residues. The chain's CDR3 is CASSLSGFYNEQFF. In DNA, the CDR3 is TGTGCCAGCAGCCTTAGCGGGTTTTACAATGAGCAGTTCTTC.

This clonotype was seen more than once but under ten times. CDR3 protein: CASSPEAGLAVYEQYF. The CDR3 DNA sequence: TGTGCCAGCAGCCCTGAGGCGGGACTAGCGGTATACGAGCAGTACTTC. This sequence joins TRBV6-2 or TRBV6-3 and TRBJ2-7, with 11 bases lining up with TRBD2. CDR3 length: 16 residues. The V segment lost 6 bases and the J segment 4 bases; nucleotides outside the gene matches: 11. CDR1 MNHEY and CDR2 SVGEGT come from the germline V gene.